The source of this TCR beta chain is a study of OX40 agonist ivuxolimab in advanced cancers. Study-level background: It was permissible to have had prior anti-PD-1, anti-PD-L1 or anti-CTLA-4 therapy, and less than 45% had some.

About this clone itself: Its antigen is still unknown.

TCRdb's table, derived via immunoSEQ multiplex PCR, lists solely in-frame clones and lacks some. Here the sample spans about 81,000 clones, around 83% being singletons. Germline V CDR1 and CDR2: MNHNY, SVGAGI (reference sequence). Trimming pared 0 bases from V and 5 bases from J, leaving 7 bases between. There are 13 residues in the CDR3. Study-wide results and caveats: Researchers did not establish what antigens the expanded peripheral T cells target. At doses 0.1 to 3.0 mg/kg, CD4+ and CD8+ clones expanded.

This specimen consisted of CD4+ or CD8+ T cells sorted from blood, obtained in a trial of the OX40 agonist ivuxolimab. The chain uses TRBV6-6 and TRBJ1-2; no definite D call. The TCR was taken from an adult with an advanced solid tumor such as melanoma, head and neck, liver or kidney cancer. This CDR3 is CASSYSTEYGYTF. CDR3 in DNA: TGTGCCAGCAGTTACTCGACCGAGTATGGCTACACCTTC.